The 6 T cell receptor beta chains reported below all come from one sample, sequenced in a study of T cell repertoires in cytomegalovirus infection. TCRdb called the reads again in MiXCR, with one record for every CDR3 protein. Of 360,000 or so distinct CDR3 sequences listed, 34% are singletons. Their recognized antigens are unknown. The material sequenced was cultured PBMCs, taken from culture after CMV antigen stimulation. The receptors here all came from a human donor in good health (CMV status not recorded). Some clones in this sample may be carry-over from other donors' samples.

A note on this clonotype: This may stem from a read error, because a much larger clone lies one nucleotide away. The chain joins TRBV7-3 to TRBJ2-3, with TRBD2 matching over 12 bases. The germline gives CDR1 SGHTA, CDR2 FQGTGA. The CDR3 is 16 amino acids. V lost 4 bases, J lost 2 bases, and 4 bases stayed unmatched. CDR3 loop: CASSSRLAGVTDTQYF. The CDR3 DNA reads TGTGCCAGCAGCTCCAGACTAGCGGGGGTCACAGATACGCAGTATTTT.

This clonotype has ten or more counts. The J gene is TRBJ2-2, the V gene TRBV7-2; D unclear. Between the trimmed V and J ends, which lost 1 base and 6 bases, there was a span of 9 bases. This CDR3 spans 14 amino acids. Germline V gene lookup returns CDR1 SGHTA and CDR2 FQGNSA. The DNA of the CDR3 is TGTGCCAGCAGCTTAGAGGTGGTCGCCGGGGAGCTGTTTTTT. This codes for CASSLEVVAGELFF.

The V gene is TRBV7-9, the J gene TRBJ2-7; 8 bases agree with TRBD2. CDR3 length equals 13 residues. The germline gives CDR1 SEHNR, CDR2 FQNEAQ (reference sequence). V lost 5 bases, J lost 2 bases, and 2 bases stayed unmatched. The CDR3 spells CASSPLAAYEQYF. The CDR3 bases are TGTGCCAGCAGCCCACTAGCGGCCTACGAGCAGTACTTC.

This chain uses TRBV20-1 with TRBJ1-2, with D possibly being TRBD1 (5 bases). The CDR3 extends over 14 amino acids. Germline V gene data show CDR1 as DFQATT and CDR2 as SNEGSKA (reference sequence). Trimming cost V 3 bases and J 6 bases, with 17 bases left between them. This CDR3 is CSASRIGGPDGYTF. Written as DNA, the CDR3 is TGCAGTGCTAGCCGGATCGGGGGACCGGATGGCTACACCTTC.

This clonotype has just a few counts. The CDR3 DNA follows: TGTGCCAGCAGTCCCCCGGGACAGATCTCCTACGAGCAGTACTTC. Amino acids: CASSPPGQISYEQYF. This chain links TRBV28 with TRBJ2-7; 7 bases agree with TRBD1. The CDR3 runs to 15 residues. V gave up 5 bases and J gave up 0 bases; unmatched junction bases: 7. In germline, CDR1 is MDHEN, CDR2 SYDVKM.

The J gene is TRBJ1-6, the V gene TRBV12-3 or TRBV12-4; D is perhaps TRBD1 (5 bases). The length of the CDR3 is 14 residues. V dropped 7 bases and J dropped 0 bases, with 7 bases sitting between them. CDR3: CASTQGSYNSPLHF. DNA of the CDR3: TGTGCCAGCACCCAGGGCTCCTATAATTCACCCCTCCACTTT.